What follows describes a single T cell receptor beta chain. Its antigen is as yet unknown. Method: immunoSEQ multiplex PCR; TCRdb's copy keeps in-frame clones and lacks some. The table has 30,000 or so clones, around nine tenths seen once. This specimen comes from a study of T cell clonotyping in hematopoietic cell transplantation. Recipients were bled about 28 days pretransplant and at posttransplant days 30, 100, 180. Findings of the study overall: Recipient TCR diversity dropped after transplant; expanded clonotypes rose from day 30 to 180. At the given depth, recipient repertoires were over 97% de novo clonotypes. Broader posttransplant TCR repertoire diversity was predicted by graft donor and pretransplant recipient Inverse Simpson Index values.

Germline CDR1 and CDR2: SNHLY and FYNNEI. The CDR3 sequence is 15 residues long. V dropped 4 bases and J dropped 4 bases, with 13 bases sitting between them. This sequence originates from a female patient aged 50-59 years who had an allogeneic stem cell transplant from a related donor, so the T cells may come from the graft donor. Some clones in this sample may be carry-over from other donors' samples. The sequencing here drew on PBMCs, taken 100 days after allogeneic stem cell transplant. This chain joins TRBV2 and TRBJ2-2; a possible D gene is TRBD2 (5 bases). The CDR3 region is CASSGSSSLTGELFF. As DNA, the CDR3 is TGTGCCAGCAGTGGGTCTAGCAGTCTCACCGGGGAGCTGTTTTTT.